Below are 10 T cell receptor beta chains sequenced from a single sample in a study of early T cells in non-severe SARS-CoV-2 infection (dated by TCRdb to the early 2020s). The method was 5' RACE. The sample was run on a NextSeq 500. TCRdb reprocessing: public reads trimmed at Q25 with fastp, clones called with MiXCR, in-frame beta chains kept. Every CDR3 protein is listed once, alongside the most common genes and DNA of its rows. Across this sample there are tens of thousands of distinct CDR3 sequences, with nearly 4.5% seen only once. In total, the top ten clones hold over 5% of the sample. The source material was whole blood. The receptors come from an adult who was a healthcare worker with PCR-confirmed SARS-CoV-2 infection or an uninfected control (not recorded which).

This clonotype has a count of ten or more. The CDR3 protein is CASSPGQGVLWGYTF. The CDR3 DNA reads TGTGCCAGCTCACCCGGACAGGGAGTACTATGGGGCTACACCTTC. The chain links TRBV18 to TRBJ1-2, with 8 bases that match TRBD1. The germline CDR1 and CDR2 sequences are KGHSH and LQKENI. V lost 3 bases to trimming and J lost 8 bases; unmatched junction nucleotides: 11. The CDR3 has 15 residues. Combining the CDR3 with reference TRBV18 and TRBJ1-2 gives the whole variable domain NAGVMQNPRHLVRRRGQEARLRCSPMKGHSHVYWYRQLPEEGLKFMVYLQKENIIDESGMPKERFSAEFPKEGPSILRIQQVVRGDSAAYFCASSPGQGVLWGYTFGSGTRLTVV.

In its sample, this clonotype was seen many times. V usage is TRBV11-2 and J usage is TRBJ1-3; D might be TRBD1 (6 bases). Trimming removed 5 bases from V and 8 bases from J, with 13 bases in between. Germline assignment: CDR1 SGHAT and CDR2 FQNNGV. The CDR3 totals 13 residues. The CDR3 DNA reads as TGTGCCAGCAGCCCGAGGACAGAAGACACCATATATTTT. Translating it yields CASSPRTEDTIYF. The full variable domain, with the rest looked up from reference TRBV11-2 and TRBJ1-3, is EAGVAQSPRYKIIEKRQSVAFWCNPISGHATLYWYQQILGQGPKLLIQFQNNGVVDDSQLPKDRFSAERLKGVDSTLKIQPAKLEDSAVYLCASSPRTEDTIYFGEGSWLTVV.

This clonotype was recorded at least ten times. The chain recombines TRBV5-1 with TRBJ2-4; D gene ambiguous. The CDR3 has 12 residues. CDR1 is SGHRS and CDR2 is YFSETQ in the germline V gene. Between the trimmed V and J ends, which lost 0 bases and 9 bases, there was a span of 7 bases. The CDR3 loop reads CASSLGQGIQYF. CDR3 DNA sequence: TGCGCCAGCAGCTTGGGACAAGGCATTCAGTACTTC.

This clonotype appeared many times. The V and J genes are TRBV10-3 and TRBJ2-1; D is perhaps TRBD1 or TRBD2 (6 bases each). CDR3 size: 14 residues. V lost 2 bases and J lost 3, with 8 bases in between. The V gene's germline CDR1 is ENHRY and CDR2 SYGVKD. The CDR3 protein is CAISERGDYNEQFF. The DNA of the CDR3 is TGTGCCATCAGTGAGAGGGGGGACTACAATGAGCAGTTCTTC.

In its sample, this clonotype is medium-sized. The CDR3 DNA is TGTGCCAGCAGTTTGACGGTAGAGACCCAGTACTTC. Its translation is CASSLTVETQYF. The chain employs TRBV12-3 or TRBV12-4 and TRBJ2-5; D call uncertain. Trimming took off 3 bases at V and 4 bases at J, with 6 bases between the two ends. CDR3 length equals 12 residues.

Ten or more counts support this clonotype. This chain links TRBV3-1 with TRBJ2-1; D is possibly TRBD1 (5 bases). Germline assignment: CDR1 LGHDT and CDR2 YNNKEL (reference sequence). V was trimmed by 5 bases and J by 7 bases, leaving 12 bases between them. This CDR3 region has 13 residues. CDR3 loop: CASSWGLENEQFF. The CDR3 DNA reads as TGTGCCAGCAGCTGGGGCCTCGAGAATGAGCAGTTCTTC.

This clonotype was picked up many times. In DNA, the CDR3 is TGCGCCAGCAGCCAAGATGTAGCGGGGGCACTTGAGCAGTTCTTC. This translates into CASSQDVAGALEQFF. V and J are TRBV4-3 and TRBJ2-1, with TRBD2 matching over 9 bases. The V segment lost 0 bases and the J segment 9 bases; nucleotides outside the gene matches: 6. The CDR3 totals 15 residues. The V gene's germline CDR1 is LGHNA and CDR2 YSLEER.

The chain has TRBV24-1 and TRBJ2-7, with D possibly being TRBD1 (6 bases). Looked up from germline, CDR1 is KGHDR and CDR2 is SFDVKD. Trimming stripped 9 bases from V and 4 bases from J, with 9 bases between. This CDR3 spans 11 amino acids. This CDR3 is CATEQGYEQYF. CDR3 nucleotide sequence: TGTGCCACCGAACAGGGTTACGAGCAGTACTTC.

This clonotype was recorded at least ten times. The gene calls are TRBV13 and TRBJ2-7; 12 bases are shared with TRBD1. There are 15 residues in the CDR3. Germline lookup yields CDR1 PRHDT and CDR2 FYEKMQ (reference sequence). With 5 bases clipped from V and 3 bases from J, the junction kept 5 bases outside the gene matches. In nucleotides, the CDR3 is TGTGCCAGCAGCCCCAGGGACAGGGGGCACTACGAGCAGTACTTC. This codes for CASSPRDRGHYEQYF.

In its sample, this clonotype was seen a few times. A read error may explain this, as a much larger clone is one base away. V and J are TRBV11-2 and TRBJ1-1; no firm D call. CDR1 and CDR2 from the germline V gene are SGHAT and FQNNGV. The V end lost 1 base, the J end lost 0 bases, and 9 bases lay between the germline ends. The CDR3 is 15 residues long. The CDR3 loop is CASSLVRTLNTEAFF. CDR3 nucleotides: TGTGCCAGCAGCTTAGTTCGGACCCTGAACACTGAAGCTTTCTTT.